This TCR beta chain was recovered during a study of T cells in Graves' hyperthyroidism and ophthalmopathy. Study findings and constraints: Among thyroid clonotypes expanded above 0.001, most also appeared in blood.

The investigators amplified TCR beta CDR3 regions from RNA transcripts. HTBI primers were employed in a first-round RT-PCR of the TCR CDR3. TCRdb re-called the multiplex PCR reads through MiXCR, storing one row per CDR3 protein. The sample holds around 530,000 distinct CDR3 sequences, under 20% seen once. This clonotype has ten or more counts. The antigen is unknown. The junction departs from the called germline gene at one end, perhaps through a read error. CDR1 MNHEY and CDR2 SVGAGI come from the germline V gene. This CDR3 has 18 amino acids. The J gene is TRBJ2-6, the V gene TRBV6-5; 9 nucleotides align to TRBD1. The material sequenced was blood. The sequence was obtained from a woman aged 18 to 35 with Graves' ophthalmopathy. The CDR3 DNA reads as TGTGCCAGCAGCTACTACAGGGGGCAAGGTCCTGGGGCCAACGTCCTGACTTTC. This sequence encodes CASSYYRGQGPGANVLTF.